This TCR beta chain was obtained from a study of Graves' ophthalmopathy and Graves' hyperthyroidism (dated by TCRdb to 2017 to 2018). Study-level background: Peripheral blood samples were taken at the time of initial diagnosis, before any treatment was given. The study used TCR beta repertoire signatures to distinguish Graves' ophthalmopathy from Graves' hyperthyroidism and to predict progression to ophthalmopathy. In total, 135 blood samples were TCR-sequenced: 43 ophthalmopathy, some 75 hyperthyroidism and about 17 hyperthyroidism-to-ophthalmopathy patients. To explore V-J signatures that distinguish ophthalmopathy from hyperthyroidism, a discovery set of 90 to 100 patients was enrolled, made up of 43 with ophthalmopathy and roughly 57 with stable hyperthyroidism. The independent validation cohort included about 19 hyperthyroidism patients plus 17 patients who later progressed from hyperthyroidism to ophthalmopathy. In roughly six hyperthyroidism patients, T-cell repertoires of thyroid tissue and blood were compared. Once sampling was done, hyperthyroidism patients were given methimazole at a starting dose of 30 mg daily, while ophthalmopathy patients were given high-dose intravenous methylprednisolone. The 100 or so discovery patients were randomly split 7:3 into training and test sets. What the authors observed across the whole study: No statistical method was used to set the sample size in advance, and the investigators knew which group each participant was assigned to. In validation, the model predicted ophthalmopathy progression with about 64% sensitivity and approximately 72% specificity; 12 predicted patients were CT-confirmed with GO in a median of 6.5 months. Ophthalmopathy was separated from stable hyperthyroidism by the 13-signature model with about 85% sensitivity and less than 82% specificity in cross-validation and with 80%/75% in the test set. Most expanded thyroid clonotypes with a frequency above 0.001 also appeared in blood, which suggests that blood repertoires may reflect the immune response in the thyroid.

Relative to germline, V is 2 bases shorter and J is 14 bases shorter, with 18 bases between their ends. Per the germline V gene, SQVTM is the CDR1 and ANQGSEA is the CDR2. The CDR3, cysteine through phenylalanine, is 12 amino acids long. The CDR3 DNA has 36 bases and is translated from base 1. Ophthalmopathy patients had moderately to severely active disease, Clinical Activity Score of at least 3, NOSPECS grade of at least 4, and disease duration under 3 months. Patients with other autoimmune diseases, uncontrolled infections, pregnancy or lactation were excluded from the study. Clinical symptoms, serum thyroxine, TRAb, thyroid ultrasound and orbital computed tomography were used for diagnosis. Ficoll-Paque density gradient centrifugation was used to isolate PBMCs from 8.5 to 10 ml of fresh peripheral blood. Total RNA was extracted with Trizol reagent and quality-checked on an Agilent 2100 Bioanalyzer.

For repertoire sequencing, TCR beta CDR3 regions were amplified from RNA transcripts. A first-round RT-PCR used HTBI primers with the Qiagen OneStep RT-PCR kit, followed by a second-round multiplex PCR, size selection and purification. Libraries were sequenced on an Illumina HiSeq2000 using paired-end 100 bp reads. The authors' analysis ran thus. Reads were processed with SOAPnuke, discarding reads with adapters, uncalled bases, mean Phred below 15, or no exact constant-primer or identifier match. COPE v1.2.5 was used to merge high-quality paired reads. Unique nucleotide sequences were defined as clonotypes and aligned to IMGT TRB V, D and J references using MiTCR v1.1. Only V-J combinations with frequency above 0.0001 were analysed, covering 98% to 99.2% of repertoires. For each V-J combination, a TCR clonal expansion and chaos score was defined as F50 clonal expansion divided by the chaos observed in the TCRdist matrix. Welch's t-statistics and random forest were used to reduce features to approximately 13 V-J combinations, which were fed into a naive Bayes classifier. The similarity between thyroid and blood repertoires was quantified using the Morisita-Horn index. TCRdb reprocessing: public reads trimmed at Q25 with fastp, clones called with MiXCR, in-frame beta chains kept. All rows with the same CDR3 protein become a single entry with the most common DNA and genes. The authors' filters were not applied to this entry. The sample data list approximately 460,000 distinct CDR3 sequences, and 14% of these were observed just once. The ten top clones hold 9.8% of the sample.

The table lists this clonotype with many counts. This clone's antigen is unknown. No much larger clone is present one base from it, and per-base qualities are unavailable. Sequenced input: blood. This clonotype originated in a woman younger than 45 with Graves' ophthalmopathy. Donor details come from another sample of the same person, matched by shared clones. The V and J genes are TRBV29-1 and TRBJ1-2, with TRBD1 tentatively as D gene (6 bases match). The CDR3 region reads CSVETGRGRGTF. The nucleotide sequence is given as TGCAGCGTTGAAACGGGCAGGGGCCGGGGAACCTTC.